This T cell receptor (beta chain) was sequenced in a study of T cell responses to AZD1222 COVID-19 vaccine. The assay was immunoSEQ multiplex PCR, and TCRdb's table has in-frame clones only and misses some. The table lists tens of thousands of clones, 90% of them singletons, with over 7.5% in the top ten. Comments on this clone: Antigen: not known.

Germline V gene data show CDR1 as SGHVS and CDR2 as FQNEAQ. The CDR3 runs 12 residues. V lost 5 bases, J lost 4 bases, and 9 bases lay in between. Study-level findings and limits: Spike-specific TCR repertoires showed rising breadth and depth after two AZD1222 doses. Dominant CD4 TCR responses targeted spike regions 160-218 and 743-854.

The rearrangement uses TRBV7-8 and TRBJ2-7; possible D gene TRBD1, 6 bases. This sequence originates from an adult in good health. The source was peripheral blood, collected on day 0 of AZD1222 vaccination. CDR3 DNA sequence: TGTGCCAGCAGCGGCAGGGGTTACGAGCAGTACTTC. Residues: CASSGRGYEQYF.